Here is one T cell receptor beta chain with its context. Its antigen is still unknown. This specimen comes from a study of PD-L1 blockade in urothelial cancer. On the study more broadly: Males with urothelial cancer arising in the bladder constituted about nine tenths of the roughly 29 patients. The authors examined blood 3 weeks (second dose) and 6 weeks after treatment start.

Regarding time point: peripheral blood 6 weeks after treatment start. The V gene end was trimmed by 3 bases and the J gene end by 1 base; junction bases not matched to a gene: 2. The germline V gene has CDR1 SEHNR and CDR2 FQNEAQ (reference sequence). This CDR3 is built from 14 residues. Synthetic templates analogous to TCR were spiked into all PCRs individually. Using immunoSEQ multiplex PCR, the repertoire was profiled, and TCRdb retains in-frame clones only, with some absent. This repertoire shows around 93,000 clones, over 80% found once; its top ten account for 8.4%. Findings of the study overall: Better survival was forecast by a pretreatment blood TCR clonality below the median.

The chain combines TRBV7-9 with TRBJ2-5; 7 bases line up with TRBD1. Sample: PBMCs, taken around atezolizumab (anti-PD-L1) treatment. The sequence was collected from a man aged 70 or older with urothelial cancer. The DNA of the CDR3 is TGTGCCAGCAGCTTGACAGGGATCCAAGAGACCCAGTACTTC. Protein product: CASSLTGIQETQYF.